One sample yielded the 9 T cell receptor beta chains listed below, sequenced in a study of CD8+CD57+ T cells in acquired aplastic anemia. Whoever was chosen for sequencing had shown CD8+CD57+ cell expansion by flow cytometry. Both TCR beta VDJ combination and CDR3 sequence profiling were carried out. Genomic DNA was the template for this profiling. TCRdb passed the reads through MiXCR, listing each CDR3 protein once. Seen here are 160,000 or so distinct CDR3 sequences, over 55% observed once, and the top ten hold 35% to 60%. The specimen was sorted CD4+, CD8+, or CD8+CD57+ T cells (not recorded which) from PBMCs. These receptors were obtained from a human donor with aplastic anemia.

In this sample, this clonotype turned up a few times. This chain connects TRBV7-9 to TRBJ1-1; D gene uncertain. V was cut by 2 bases and J by 0 bases, with 7 bases left in between. The CDR3 is made up of 14 amino acids. Germline assignment: CDR1 SEHNR and CDR2 FQNEAQ (reference sequence). The CDR3 DNA is TGTGCCAGCAGCTTATCGACCATGAACACTGAAGCTTTCTTT. Encoded protein: CASSLSTMNTEAFF.

This clonotype has a handful of counts. This chain connects TRBV7-2 to TRBJ2-5; no clear D. The germline gives CDR1 SGHTA, CDR2 FQGNSA. This CDR3 is built from 15 residues. V lost 2 bases and J 2 bases, leaving 12 bases between the germline ends. The CDR3 DNA reads as TGTGCCAGCAGCTTAAAGGGCGGTGTACAAGAGACCCAGTACTTC. Translation gives CASSLKGGVQETQYF. The variable domain in full, completed from reference TRBV7-2 and TRBJ2-5, reads GAGVSQSPSNKVTEKGKDVELRCDPISGHTALYWYRQSLGQGLEFLIYFQGNSAPDKSGLPSDRFSAERTGGSVSTLTIQRTQQEDSAVYLCASSLKGGVQETQYFGPGTRLLVL.

This clonotype was counted only a few times. This sequence joins TRBV5-6 and TRBJ1-6, with TRBD1 matching over 7 bases. CDR1 and CDR2 from the germline V gene are SGHDT and YYEEEE. V lost 2 bases and J lost 7; bases outside the gene matches: 6. The CDR3 spans 15 residues. The CDR3 sequence: CASSFRQGRNSPLHF. The CDR3 region has the DNA TGTGCCAGCAGCTTCCGACAGGGAAGAAATTCACCCCTCCACTTT.

The chain has TRBV20-1 and TRBJ2-7, with 10 bases aligning to TRBD2. Trimming at V came to 3 bases and at J to 6 bases, leaving 11 bases not matched to a gene. CDR3 length equals 15 residues. Looked up from germline, CDR1 is DFQATT and CDR2 is SNEGSKA (reference sequence). The CDR3 protein is CSASWLAGEAIEQYF. Written as DNA, the CDR3 is TGCAGTGCTAGTTGGCTAGCGGGAGAAGCTATCGAGCAGTACTTC.

Here the CDR3 reads CSARSWGRQGHEQYF. In nucleotides, the CDR3 is TGCAGTGCTAGATCGTGGGGGAGACAGGGCCACGAGCAGTACTTC. V gene TRBV20-1 combines with J gene TRBJ2-7; 7 positions agree with TRBD1. CDR1 is DFQATT, CDR2 SNEGSKA, per germline (reference sequence). V trimming: 2 bases; J trimming: 5 bases; junction bases outside the gene matches: 12. This CDR3 is 15 amino acids long.

The chain joins TRBV20-1 to TRBJ2-1; D tentatively reads TRBD1 or TRBD2 (5 bases each). CDR1 and CDR2 from the germline V gene are DFQATT and SNEGSKA (reference sequence). This CDR3 comprises 16 residues. The V end was cut by 3 bases, the J end by 5 bases, with 20 bases between. The CDR3 coding sequence is TGCAGTGCTAGTCCTGAGGGACGGGGAAACCACAATGAGCAGTTCTTC. Translated, it gives CSASPEGRGNHNEQFF.

This clonotype has a single count. The genes are TRBV20-1 and TRBJ1-1, with 7 bases that match TRBD1. Trimming took 5 bases from V and 1 from J; bases not matched to a gene: 7. The length of the CDR3 is 14 residues. The germline CDR1 and CDR2 sequences are DFQATT and SNEGSKA (reference sequence). CDR3 in DNA: TGCAGTGCTCCGGGACAGCCTGCGAACACTGAAGCTTTCTTT. As protein: CSAPGQPANTEAFF.

The rearrangement uses TRBV2 and TRBJ1-1, with D tentatively TRBD1 (5 bases). The ends were cut back, 6 bases at V and 5 bases at J, with 13 bases in the middle. The CDR3 sequence is 13 residues long. Germline values: CDR1 SNHLY, CDR2 FYNNEI. The CDR3 DNA sequence: TGTGCCAGCAGAGCAGGGTTGGGTACTGAAGCTTTCTTT. Protein product: CASRAGLGTEAFF.

This clonotype was observed many times. This chain links TRBV7-3 with TRBJ1-1; D possibly corresponds to TRBD1 (5 bases). V was pared by 3 bases and J by 0 bases, with 14 bases between. Germline V CDR1 and CDR2: SGHTA, FQGTGA. The CDR3 runs to 16 residues. DNA for the CDR3: TGTGCCAGCAGCTTCCCCGGGACCTCCATGAACACTGAAGCTTTCTTT. It encodes CASSFPGTSMNTEAFF.